These 10 T cell receptor beta chains share one sample of origin, sequenced in a study of control samples from healthy donors and cancer patients. Repertoires were generated with immunoSEQ multiplex PCR, while TCRdb's copy carries only in-frame clones and drops some. This sample carries about 120,000 clones, 85% to 90% of them seen once, and the ten largest clones take 2.3%. Source material: blood. These receptors originate from a woman in her seventies in good health.

Only one count was recorded for this clone. The J gene is TRBJ1-6, the V gene TRBV7-2; no reliable D call. Deletions cut 5 bases from V and 6 bases from J, with 17 bases between. There are 16 residues in the CDR3. The germline V gene encodes CDR1 SGHTA and CDR2 FQGNSA. The CDR3 nucleotides read TGTGCCAGCAGCCCCGGTGTGACGGTTTCTAATTCACCCCTCCACTTT. It specifies CASSPGVTVSNSPLHF.

V gene TRBV7-2 combines with J gene TRBJ1-3; D unresolved. The CDR3 extends over 14 amino acids. V lost 5 bases, J lost 0 bases, and 8 bases lay in between. The germline V gene encodes CDR1 SGHTA and CDR2 FQGNSA. CDR3 in DNA: TGTGCCAGCAGCCTTCAGAGCTCTGGAAACACCATATATTTT. It yields the protein CASSLQSSGNTIYF.

The chain uses TRBV11-3 and TRBJ2-5; weak D call: TRBD2 (6 bases). Germline V gives CDR1 SGHNT, CDR2 YENEEA. Trimming took 2 bases from V and 4 from J, leaving 17 bases between them. The CDR3 has 16 amino acids. This chain's CDR3 is CASSLSAATGRETQYF. Written as DNA, the CDR3 is TGTGCCAGCAGCTTATCGGCAGCCACCGGGAGAGAGACCCAGTACTTC.

This sequence joins TRBV27 and TRBJ2-1, with 12 nucleotides matching TRBD2. This CDR3 comprises 19 residues. With 4 bases clipped from V and 0 bases from J, the junction kept 10 bases outside the gene matches. Per germline, CDR1 MNHEY and CDR2 SMNVEV (reference sequence). Written as DNA, the CDR3 is TGTGCCAGCAGTTCTAGACTAGCGGGGGCCGTGAGCTCCTACAATGAGCAGTTCTTC. Translating gives CASSSRLAGAVSSYNEQFF.

The chain carries TRBV18 and TRBJ2-2; D could derive from TRBD1 or TRBD2 (6 bases each). V lost 2 bases and J lost 2, with 15 bases in between. This CDR3 is 17 amino acids long. Germline V gives CDR1 KGHSH, CDR2 LQKENI. CDR3 nucleotide sequence: TGTGCCAGCTCACCATTTCGGGGGCAGGGCAACACCGGGGAGCTGTTTTTT. Protein sequence: CASSPFRGQGNTGELFF.

This clone has a single count. The chain has TRBV6-5 and TRBJ2-1; either TRBD1 or TRBD2 may supply D (5 bases each). There are 15 residues in the CDR3. V was cut by 0 bases and J by 2 bases, with 8 bases left in between. The germline V gene encodes CDR1 MNHEY and CDR2 SVGAGI. The CDR3 bases are TGTGCCAGCAGTTACTCGGGGGTGACCTACAATGAGCAGTTCTTC. It encodes CASSYSGVTYNEQFF.

The chain couples TRBV9 to TRBJ2-1; 7 bases agree with TRBD1. Germline V gene data show CDR1 as SGDLS and CDR2 as YYNGEE. The CDR3 runs 17 residues. V lost 0 bases to trimming and J lost 8 bases; unmatched junction nucleotides: 14. The CDR3 sequence: CASSVGLGTVGTYEQFF. Here the CDR3 DNA reads TGTGCCAGCAGCGTAGGGCTGGGGACAGTGGGGACCTATGAGCAGTTCTTC.

The chain carries TRBV4-2 and TRBJ2-2; tentatively, D is TRBD2 (6 bases). Germline V gene data show CDR1 as LGHNA and CDR2 as YNFKEQ. The CDR3 covers 17 residues. Trimming left V 1 base short and J 4 bases short, with 16 bases between. The CDR3 spells CASSQVTGTGGTGELFF. For the CDR3, the DNA is TGTGCCAGCAGCCAAGTAACCGGGACTGGGGGCACCGGGGAGCTGTTTTTT.

This clone was seen a few times. The rearrangement links TRBV19 to TRBJ1-1; D gene uncertain. The V end was cut by 8 bases, the J end by 6 bases, with 19 bases between. Germline CDR1 and CDR2: LNHDA and SQIVND (reference sequence). The CDR3 length is 14 residues. The CDR3 DNA reads TGTGCCAGTGGTAGAGACAAGGCTCTCCCTGAAGCTTTCTTT. Its protein product is CASGRDKALPEAFF. Filled out from reference TRBV19 and TRBJ1-1, the complete variable domain reads DGGITQSPKYLFRKEGQNVTLSCEQNLNHDAMYWYRQDPGQGLRLIYYSQIVNDFQKGDIAEGYSVSREKKESFPLTVTSAQKNPTAFYLCASGRDKALPEAFFGQGTRLTVV.

V gene TRBV9 combines with J gene TRBJ2-5; D unresolved. CDR1 is SGDLS, CDR2 YYNGEE, per germline. This CDR3 has 14 amino acids. V was clipped by 2 bases and J by 1 base, with 9 bases between them. CDR3 in DNA: TGTGCCAGCAGCGTTGGCAGCCTCCAAGAGACCCAGTACTTC. Residues: CASSVGSLQETQYF.